This T cell receptor beta chain emerged from a study of OX40 agonist ivuxolimab in advanced cancers. Looking at the study overall: Patients in dose escalation had liver, melanoma, kidney or head and neck cancers. With a range of roughly 20 to 80, age averaged roughly 60 years, and approximately 83% were male. Study outcomes and limitations: There was clonal expansion of CD4+ and CD8+ blood T cells by week 6 at 0.1 to 3.0 mg/kg.

V shed 1 base, J shed 3 bases, and the junction held 2 bases outside the gene matches. CDR1 and CDR2 (germline): SGHTA, FQGNSA. The CDR3 has 15 amino acids. Of note for this clone: Its antigen is still unknown.

The protocol was immunoSEQ multiplex PCR, while the TCRdb copy is restricted to in-frame clones and leaves out a portion. The table lists tens of thousands of clones, more than 80% of them singletons. The sequence came from an adult with an advanced solid tumor such as melanoma, head and neck, liver or kidney cancer. The sample in question was CD4+ or CD8+ T cells sorted from blood, obtained in a trial of the OX40 agonist ivuxolimab. The chain combines TRBV7-2 with TRBJ2-1, with 8 bases that match TRBD2. In DNA, the CDR3 is TGTGCCAGCAGCTTAGTAGCGGGGCTCTACAATGAGCAGTTCTTC. Translation: CASSLVAGLYNEQFF.